This T cell receptor (beta chain) was sequenced during a study of blood T cell repertoires in COVID-19. Per the study methods: By means of reference gene primer amplification, nucleated cell counts were estimated. Only in-frame clones appear in the TCRdb table, and some are missing; sequencing was by immunoSEQ multiplex PCR. That table gives V, J and clone size, and the DNA gave D and trimming. Of some 140,000 clones in the sample, roughly 84% are singletons; the top ten hold approximately 1.5%. The germline V gene has CDR1 SGHRS and CDR2 YFSETQ. The V and J ends lost 3 bases and 5 bases respectively, with 9 bases between them. The CDR3 spans 12 residues.

V gene TRBV5-1 combines with J gene TRBJ2-7; a weak D match, TRBD1 (5 bases). Input material: peripheral blood. The receptor comes from a man aged 55 to 70 with acute or convalescent COVID-19. The CDR3 is CASSSGIHEQYF. In DNA form, the CDR3 reads TGCGCCAGCAGCTCAGGGATCCACGAGCAGTACTTC.